This T cell receptor (beta chain) was documented in a study of blood T cell repertoires in COVID-19 (dated by TCRdb to the early 2020s). In the study overall: Samples covering the acute and convalescent phases of COVID-19 were provided by collaborators in the United States, Italy and Spain. The material from the prospective study consisted of cDNA or gDNA derived from T cells, B-cell-depleted T cells, or PBMCs. Subjects who had been exposed to COVID-19, were actively infected with it, or had recovered from it provided the deeply sampled blood TCRbeta repertoires that made up the dataset. A freely available public database, intended as a resource for researchers studying the immune response to SARS-CoV-2, is where the repertoires were released. The samples were drawn from the first 160 participants of the ongoing ImmuneRACE study and from over 950 subjects provided by 6 global collaborators. The sample metadata nearly always contained a de-identified subject ID, COVID-19 status, age in years and sex. Where available, HLA class I and class II types were obtained from metadata supplied by the sample provider rather than from assay-based typing. What the study reported, not specific to this receptor: How much clinical and demographic metadata was included differed by source and by participant, and the metadata was provided uncurated.

The immunoSEQ Assay, a bias-controlled multiplex PCR, was used to amplify TCRbeta CDR3 regions from genomic DNA. The paper's processing steps were these. Nucleated cell counts per sample were estimated from amplification of reference gene primers within the assay. To quantify the absolute abundance of each unique TCRbeta CDR3 rearrangement, sequence reads were collapsed and filtered. For each sample, productive Simpson clonality was calculated by taking the square root of Simpson's diversity index across productive rearrangements. TCRdb mirrors the immuneACCESS table, restricted to in-frame sequences. Some clones are absent from its copies; in checked studies, under half trace to an unresolved V gene, and the reason for the others is unknown. Clone size and V and J calls were adopted from that table, with D and trimming inferred from the DNA. The sample records about 230,000 clones, around 86% of which are singletons. The ten largest clones add up to 9.5% to 13% of the sample.

At one collaborating source in Seattle, patients were enrolled during active infection and were followed longitudinally through the course of disease. The collaborating institutions used their own protocols to collect whole blood in K2EDTA tubes. For TCRbeta analysis, collaborators shipped samples in one of three forms: frozen whole blood, isolated PBMCs, or DNA extracted from either of those sample types. With regard to this clone: There is no known antigen for this receptor. No base quality values were provided; no much bigger clone lies one nucleotide off.

The sequence came from a man between 45 and 60 years old with COVID-19, enrolled during active disease. The sample was peripheral blood.

The CDR3 protein is CSALLDYGYTF. The base sequence is TGCAGTGCTTTACTGGACTATGGCTACACCTTC. Recombination connected TRBV20-1 to TRBJ1-2, with the D segment identity uncertain. The CDR3 goes from the cysteine to the phenylalanine over 11 residues. The entry retains the CDR3 DNA only, 33 bases that are in frame from base 1. Trimming costs V 5 bases and J 3 bases, and their ends lie 7 bases apart. Per the germline V gene (reference sequence), DFQATT is the CDR1 and SNEGSKA is the CDR2.